This paragraph reports one T cell receptor (beta chain). The antigen is not known. The sample originates from a study of blood T cells in healthy people across ages. Study-level findings and limits: The recorded TCR beta diversity per million T cells decreased in a roughly linear manner with age.

A second PCR, run for about 7 to 12 cycles, used a sample-barcoded 5' primer plus a J-beta primer mix. The template-switch adaptor, which had 12 random nucleotides, put a tag on each cDNA molecule. TCRdb fed the 5' RACE reads into MiXCR, producing one record per CDR3 protein. The data hold over 1,200,000 distinct CDR3 sequences, with approximately 59% observed a single time. Total RNA was extracted at no less than 5.5 micrograms per sample. Trimming removed 3 bases from V and 13 bases from J; junction bases left unmatched: 12. This CDR3 region has 14 residues. Germline CDR1 is SSHAT and CDR2 is FNYEAQ (reference sequence).

The genes are TRBV7-7 and TRBJ2-4, with TRBD2 matching 7 bases. Input material: blood. This clonotype was sampled from a young man in good health. The CDR3 DNA is TGTGCCAGCAGCTTGGAATTCGGGGCGGGGGAGCAGTACTTC. The encoded protein is CASSLEFGAGEQYF. The full variable domain, completed using reference TRBV7-7 and TRBJ2-4, is GAGVSQSPRYKVTKRGQDVTLRCDPISSHATLYWYQQALGQGPEFLTYFNYEAQPDKSGLPSDRFSAERPEGSISTLTIQRTEQRDSAMYRCASSLEFGAGEQYFGAGTRLSVL.